This TCR delta chain is from a study of in vitro expanded adult blood gammadelta T cells (dated by TCRdb to about 2020). For context, the study as a whole: Among T cells, the purity of sorted Vgamma9Vdelta2 cells was between 94.4% and 100%. Cells from each donor were stimulated separately with HMBPP, zoledronate or AbnobaViscum P, and TRG and TRD CDR3 repertoires were sequenced for every condition. The study compared the TCR repertoire of Vgamma9Vdelta2 T cells expanded in vitro with a mistletoe-extract drug against those expanded with HMBPP or zoledronate. The TCR repertoire analysis included three subjects. General findings and caveats noted by the study authors: Top TRGV9 CDR3 clonotypes were largely public, being shared across donors and across all three stimulation conditions. All repertoires came from in vitro expanded cultures of cells from healthy donors, not from patients treated with mistletoe. AbnobaViscum P-expanded Vgamma9Vdelta2 repertoires showed CDR3 length, diversity and J usage similar to HMBPP- and zoledronate-expanded repertoires, suggesting a polyclonal response. The TRDV2 repertoire shared between treatments was private to each donor, and multidimensional scaling grouped TRD repertoires by subject rather than by stimulant.

According to the germline V gene, CDR1 reads GEAIGNYY and CDR2 reads EKD. Reading from cysteine to phenylalanine, the CDR3 counts 16 amino acids. Just the 48-base CDR3 DNA is kept, in frame starting at base 1. There are a few counts of this clone. No cognate antigen has been identified for it. Possible read error: a much larger clone is one base away. This sample also contains other DNA sequences that code for the same CDR3. What the treatment or condition label conveys for this sample: microbial phosphoantigen (E)-4-hydroxy-3-methyl-but-2-enyl pyrophosphate, roughly 10 nM. Following expansion, live CD3+ TCRgammadelta+ Vgamma9+ Vdelta2+ T cells were FACS-sorted using a FACS Aria III. Before expansion, PBMC were pulsed with around 10 nM HMBPP for one day and were then washed three times. Cultures were expanded for roughly 2 weeks, with IL-2 replenished every 3 to 4 days. Following the one-day stimulant pulse, cells were washed three times and were subsequently cultured in medium containing about 100 U/mL IL-2. Before culture, peripheral blood mononuclear cells were isolated by Lymphoprep gradient centrifugation and frozen in liquid nitrogen.

The receptor library was made with 5' RACE. For each sample, the RNeasy Micro Kit was used to extract RNA from roughly 9,800 sorted cells. Libraries were built by template-switch reverse transcription followed by PCR amplification of the CDR3gamma and CDR3delta regions. Amplicons were sequenced on an Illumina MiSeq with the V2 300 kit, and 150 bp paired-end reads were generated. Under the source paper's analysis protocol: Read quality was checked with FastQC version 0.11.8. CDR3 sequences were built by aligning reads to GenBank TRG or TRD reference genes using MiXCR version 3.0.3. MiXCR ran with default parameters, except that TRDD assembly used 3 instead of 5 consecutive nucleotides. VDJtools version 1.2.1 with default settings was used for the repertoire analyses, which included normalized Shannon-Wiener diversity, clonotype tracking and multidimensional scaling. Out-of-frame CDR3 sequences and those containing stop codons were excluded from analysis. The public reads were reprocessed by TCRdb using CATT, and rows of matching DNA were later combined. The V and J calls shown here were made by TCRdb, not taken from the authors' results. For this sample there are several hundred delta-chain clones; 49% appear just once. About 24% of the sample is in the top ten clones.

The V and J genes are TRDV2 and TRDJ1; the D gene is perhaps TRDD2, from 6 matching bases. The sequence was collected from an adult in good health. Sequences were derived from gamma-delta T cells from peripheral blood expanded in culture, sampled from an in vitro culture stimulated with HMBPP. The CDR3 loop reads CACDTAFQGDTDKLIF. Here is the DNA: TGTGCCTGTGACACGGCCTTCCAGGGAGACACTGATAAACTCATCTTT.